The 3 T cell receptor beta chains below come from one sample, sequenced in a study of cytomegalovirus exposure and HLA in healthy donors. Only in-frame clones appear in the TCRdb table, and some are missing; sequencing was by immunoSEQ multiplex PCR. The sample holds some 250,000 clones, about 90% seen once. Material for sequencing was PBMCs. Every receptor here comes from a woman younger than 30 in good health and CMV-seronegative.

J is TRBJ2-2 and V is TRBV7-6; TRBD2 matches at 9 bases. With V trimmed by 5 bases and J by 6 bases, 13 bases remained unmatched. The CDR3 has 17 amino acids. The germline V gene has CDR1 SGHVS and CDR2 FNYEAQ. CDR3 region: CASSPSRLAGLSGELFF. The CDR3 nucleotides read TGTGCCAGCAGCCCCAGCCGGCTAGCGGGGTTGTCCGGGGAGCTGTTTTTT.

The rearrangement joins TRBV6-6 to TRBJ2-7; 10 bases fit TRBD1. Trimming removed 7 bases from V and 3 bases from J; junction bases left unmatched: 9. CDR3 length: 15 residues. CDR1 and CDR2 from the germline V gene are MNHNY and SVGAGI (reference sequence). The CDR3 region is CASKEGTGVLYEQYF. For the CDR3, the DNA is TGTGCCAGCAAGGAAGGGACAGGGGTTCTCTACGAGCAGTACTTC.

The V call is TRBV6-5, the J call TRBJ2-7; D gene ambiguous. V dropped 7 bases and J dropped 7 bases, with 14 bases sitting between them. The germline V gene has CDR1 MNHEY and CDR2 SVGAGI. The CDR3 length is 12 residues. CDR3 amino acids: CASTYPIGEQYV. The CDR3 DNA follows: TGTGCCAGCACCTACCCCATTGGGGAGCAGTACGTC.